This is a list of T cell receptor beta chains from one sample in a study of cytomegalovirus exposure and HLA in healthy donors. The repertoire was sequenced with immunoSEQ multiplex PCR; TCRdb's copy has only in-frame clones and lacks some. The sample comprises 130,000 or so clones, just under 75% of which are singletons, and approximately 6.3% rests with the top ten. Sequenced: PBMCs. The receptors were sampled from a man aged 35 to 55 in good health and CMV-seropositive. The CDR3 runs from the conserved cysteine through the conserved F or W. A D gene is named only where the DNA matches it firmly. The listing skips clone size in some rows; elsewhere it reads once, few, many or a size class.

d_call	j_call	v_call	clone_size	cdr3_nt	cdr3_aa
TRBD1	TRBJ2-2	TRBV28	-	TGTGCCAGCACTAAAAGAATGGGGGACAGGGGGCGGTGGGAGCTGTTTTTT	CASTKRMGDRGRWELFF
-	TRBJ2-3	TRBV6-5	-	TGTGCCAGCGGGGGGACCCAACTCACAGATACGCAGTATTTT	CASGGTQLTDTQYF
-	TRBJ2-5	TRBV6-5	-	TGTGCCAGCAGTACAGGCGCGGAGACCCAGTACTTC	CASSTGAETQYF
-	TRBJ1-5	TRBV18	-	TGTGCCAGCTCACCAGGGGGCGACTATCAGCCCCAGCATTTT	CASSPGGDYQPQHF
-	TRBJ1-6	TRBV28	few	TGTGCCAGCAGTGGGAGGGGCAGCTATAATTCACCCCTCCACTTT	CASSGRGSYNSPLHF
TRBD1	TRBJ2-7	TRBV28	-	TGTGCCAGCACCCCAGGGGGTTCCTACGAGCAGTACTTC	CASTPGGSYEQYF
-	TRBJ2-7	TRBV6-1	-	TGTGCCAGCACTGGGCAGGGGACCTACGAGCAGTACTTC	CASTGQGTYEQYF
TRBD1	TRBJ1-6	TRBV6-5	-	TGTGCCAGCGGGGACAGGGAGGGTTCACCCCTCCACTTT	CASGDREGSPLHF
TRBD1	TRBJ2-7	TRBV6-1	-	TGTGCCAGCAGCGAGGGACAGGGAAGGACCTACGAGCAGTACTTC	CASSEGQGRTYEQYF
-	TRBJ1-2	TRBV28	-	TGTGCCAGCAGTTTAGGCCGGGCTCAGGGTCCGAACTATGGCTACACCTTC	CASSLGRAQGPNYGYTF
TRBD1	TRBJ2-3	TRBV6-1	few	TGTGCCAGCAGTATCGACAGGGGCACAGATACGCAGTATTTT	CASSIDRGTDTQYF
-	TRBJ2-3	TRBV19	-	TGTGCCAGTAGTATCGCAGATACGCAGTATTTT	CASSIADTQYF
TRBD1	TRBJ1-4	TRBV2	few	TGTGCCAGCCAGAGACAGGGGATATTCGAAAAACTGTTTTTT	CASQRQGIFEKLFF
TRBD1	TRBJ2-1	TRBV4-1	-	TGCGCCAGCAGCCAAGATTCGACAGGGGGCTACAATGAGCAGTTCTTC	CASSQDSTGGYNEQFF
-	TRBJ2-7	TRBV4-1	-	TGCGCCAGCAGTGGGCCGAGCTCCTACGAGCAGTACTTC	CASSGPSSYEQYF
-	TRBJ2-3	TRBV19	-	TGTGCCAGTAGTATAAACAGGGTTTCAGATACGCAGTATTTT	CASSINRVSDTQYF
TRBD1	TRBJ2-7	TRBV15	-	TGTGCCACCAGCATACCGGGACAGGGGTCCTACGAGCAGTACTTC	CATSIPGQGSYEQYF
-	TRBJ2-7	TRBV1	-	TGCACCAGCAGCCAAGCCCCCGGACAGGGGGCTCACGAGCAGTACTTC	CTSSQAPGQGAHEQYF
-	TRBJ1-5	TRBV30	-	TGTGCCTGGGGTACCCAGAGCAATCAGCCCCAGCATTTT	CAWGTQSNQPQHF
TRBD1	TRBJ1-1	TRBV5-5	medium-sized	TGTGCCAGCAGCGAGGGGACAGAGCTCATGAACACTGAAGCTTTCTTT	CASSEGTELMNTEAFF
TRBD2	TRBJ2-7	TRBV7-2	-	TGTGCCAGCAGCTTACGGACTAGCGGGGGGGCGTTCTCGTCCGAGCAGTACTTC	CASSLRTSGGAFSSEQYF
TRBD2	TRBJ2-5	TRBV7-8	-	TGTGCCAGCAGCCTTAGCGGGAGAGGGAGGGGAGAGACCCAGTACTTC	CASSLSGRGRGETQYF
TRBD1	TRBJ2-3	TRBV19	-	TGTGCCACTACAGGGGTTGTTCCAGATACGCAGTATTTT	CATTGVVPDTQYF
TRBD1	TRBJ1-1	TRBV29-1	-	TGCAGCGTCCCCGGACAGGGGTCGACTGAAGCTTTCTTT	CSVPGQGSTEAFF
-	TRBJ1-3	TRBV5-1	-	TGCGCCAGCAGCTTCGCTGGGGGGAACACCATATATTTT	CASSFAGGNTIYF
TRBD2	TRBJ2-5	TRBV7-9	few	TGTGCCAGCAGCTTAGGACTAGCGGGAGGTGAGACCCAGTACTTC	CASSLGLAGGETQYF
TRBD1	TRBJ1-2	TRBV14	-	TGTGCCAGCAGCCTAAACAGGGGGCCGACTATCGATGGCTACACCTTC	CASSLNRGPTIDGYTF
TRBD1	TRBJ2-5	TRBV6-5	-	TGTGCCAGCAGTAAATCCGGGACAGGGGGGACCCAGTACTTC	CASSKSGTGGTQYF
-	TRBJ1-2	TRBV6-5	few	TGTGCCAGCAGAACCCGGGACTATGGCTACACCTTC	CASRTRDYGYTF
-	TRBJ1-5	TRBV19	-	TGTGCCAGTAGCTACAGGGTGGGAAGCAATCAGCCCCAGCATTTT	CASSYRVGSNQPQHF
TRBD1	TRBJ1-1	TRBV19	once	TGTGCCAGTAGTCTGGACAGGCTGAACACTGAAGCTTTCTTT	CASSLDRLNTEAFF
TRBD1	TRBJ1-3	TRBV30	few	TGTGCCTGGAGTATTAGGACAGGAAGCTCTGGAAACACCATATATTTT	CAWSIRTGSSGNTIYF
-	TRBJ1-1	TRBV10-1	-	TGCGCCAGCAGTGATAGGACGGGATTAATGAACACTGAAGCTTTCTTT	CASSDRTGLMNTEAFF
TRBD2	TRBJ2-1	TRBV27	-	TGTGCCAGCAGTAGCGGGGCACGATCCTACAATGAGCAGTTCTTC	CASSSGARSYNEQFF
-	TRBJ2-6	TRBV18	-	TGTGCCAGCTCCGGACAACACTCTGGGGCCAACGTCCTGACTTTC	CASSGQHSGANVLTF
-	TRBJ1-6	TRBV5-4	-	TGTGCCACCGGGGGGGGGCTCAGAGGCTCACCCCTCCACTTT	CATGGGLRGSPLHF
-	TRBJ1-5	TRBV28	-	TGTGCCAGCAGTCTGAAGAGGGTAGGTCAGCCCCAGCATTTT	CASSLKRVGQPQHF
-	TRBJ2-3	TRBV29-1	few	TGCAGCGTTGAAAGGAGGACAGATACGCAGTATTTT	CSVERRTDTQYF
-	TRBJ2-7	TRBV4-1	-	TGCGCCAGCAGCCAAGAGGGGGCAGTAACCTACGAGCAGTACTTC	CASSQEGAVTYEQYF
-	TRBJ2-1	TRBV28	-	TGTGCCAGCAGCGGACGGGACTCCCTGAGGAATGAGCAGTTCTTC	CASSGRDSLRNEQFF
TRBD1	TRBJ2-7	TRBV7-9	few	TGTGCCAGCAGCCGGGACAGGGTGTACGAGCAGTACTTC	CASSRDRVYEQYF
-	TRBJ2-1	TRBV27	-	TGTGCCAGCAGTCCCGGACAAAGCGATGAGCAGTTCTTC	CASSPGQSDEQFF
-	TRBJ2-1	TRBV2	-	TGTGCCAGCAGTGAAGAGAGGGTCGGAGGTGAGCAGTTCTTC	CASSEERVGGEQFF
-	TRBJ1-2	TRBV6-1	-	TGTGCCAGCAGTGACGGGGGATATGGCTACACCTTC	CASSDGGYGYTF
TRBD2	TRBJ2-3	TRBV5-1	-	TGCGCCAGCAGCTCCGGACTAGCGGGGCGGACAGATACGCAGTATTTT	CASSSGLAGRTDTQYF
-	TRBJ2-7	TRBV4-2	few	TGTGCCAGCAGTCCAGCCCTCTACGGAGGAGAGCAGTACTTC	CASSPALYGGEQYF
-	TRBJ1-2	TRBV5-1	-	TGCGCCAGCAGCCCAATCCCAAGAGCGAACTATGGCTACACCTTC	CASSPIPRANYGYTF
TRBD1	TRBJ1-4	TRBV13	-	TGTGCCAGCGCCGGGACAGGTGACGAAAAACTGTTTTTT	CASAGTGDEKLFF
TRBD2	TRBJ2-7	TRBV7-2	-	TGTGCCAGCAGCCCCCGGGCCGGCGGGAGCTACGAGCAGTACTTC	CASSPRAGGSYEQYF
TRBD1	TRBJ1-1	TRBV4-1	-	TGCGCCAGCAGCCAACCCAGGACAGGGGAGTGGAGGACTGAAGCTTTCTTT	CASSQPRTGEWRTEAFF
TRBD1	TRBJ1-5	TRBV4-1	-	TGCGCCAGCAGCCAAGATAGTACAGGGGGAGGTGGTCAGCCCCAGCATTTT	CASSQDSTGGGGQPQHF
TRBD1	TRBJ1-2	TRBV10-3	-	TGTGCCATCACCGGGACAGAGACGTATGGCTACACCTTC	CAITGTETYGYTF
-	TRBJ2-3	TRBV29-1	-	TGCAGCGTTGACCCGCAGGGGCATACGCAGTATTTT	CSVDPQGHTQYF
-	TRBJ1-1	TRBV19	-	TGTGCCAGTAGTGCCCCCGGGACACCCAACACTGAAGCTTTCTTT	CASSAPGTPNTEAFF
-	TRBJ1-1	TRBV5-6	-	TGTGCCAGCAGCCGAGCGGACAGCCTGAACACTGAAGCTTTCTTT	CASSRADSLNTEAFF
TRBD1	TRBJ2-2	TRBV5-1	-	TGCGCCAGCACTGAAACCGGGACAGGGTCCCCCGGGGAGCTGTTTTTT	CASTETGTGSPGELFF
-	TRBJ1-2	TRBV27	-	TGTGCCATCCCCCCGAGAGGGCCGAAGGCCCCTAGGGGCTACACCTTC	CAIPPRGPKAPRGYTF
-	TRBJ1-1	TRBV5-1	-	TGCGCCAGCAGTGGCGGGGGGGCGAGCACTGAAGCTTTCTTT	CASSGGGASTEAFF
-	TRBJ1-2	TRBV27	-	TGTGCCAGCGCCTCAGGTTCGGTCCGTGGCTACACCTTC	CASASGSVRGYTF